Below, 5 T cell receptor beta chains from the same sample are listed, as sequenced in a study of Graves' ophthalmopathy and Graves' hyperthyroidism. Amplified TCR beta CDR3 regions were obtained using RNA transcripts as template. Second-round multiplex PCR followed a first-round RT-PCR using HTBI primers. TCRdb analysed the multiplex PCR reads with MiXCR anew, one entry per CDR3 protein. Of about 620,000 distinct CDR3 sequences listed, 22% are singletons. Source material: peripheral blood. These receptors came from a woman younger than 35 with stable Graves' hyperthyroidism. Some clones in this sample may be carry-over from other donors' samples.

Remarks on this clonotype: Since no conserved phenylalanine or tryptophan closes the CDR3, a read error is the likely cause. The chain recombines TRBV12-3 or TRBV12-4 with TRBJ1-1; D remains ambiguous. The ends were cut back, 5 bases at V and 2 bases at J, with 12 bases in the middle. The CDR3 length is 14 residues. CDR3 coding DNA: TGTGCCAGCAGTGCCGGTGTCTTAAACACTGAAGCTTTCGTT. Encoded protein: CASSAGVLNTEAFV.

Ten or more counts support this clonotype. The V and J genes are TRBV29-1 and TRBJ1-2, with 7 bases that match TRBD1. CDR1 and CDR2 (germline): SQVTM, ANQGSEA. The V and J ends lost 3 bases and 4 bases, in that order; junction bases with no gene match: 8. The CDR3 spans 14 residues. CDR3 loop: CSVERQGKGYGYTF. The CDR3 DNA sequence: TGCAGCGTTGAGCGACAGGGTAAAGGCTATGGCTACACCTTC.

This clonotype has a handful of counts. The chain uses TRBV28 and TRBJ2-5; 7 nucleotides match TRBD1. Germline V lookup: CDR1 MDHEN, CDR2 SYDVKM. J was trimmed by 4 bases and V by 5 bases; bases with no gene match: 7. This CDR3 is 14 amino acids long. For the CDR3, the DNA is TGTGCCAGCAGTACCTACAGGGGTGGAGAGACCCAGTACTTC. Translation: CASSTYRGGETQYF. Full variable domain (rest looked up from reference TRBV28 and TRBJ2-5): DVKVTQSSRYLVKRTGEKVFLECVQDMDHENMFWYRQDPGLGLRLIYFSYDVKMKEKGDIPEGYSVSREKKERFSLILESASTNQTSMYLCASSTYRGGETQYFGPGTRLLVL.

V is TRBV3-1 and J is TRBJ2-7, with 7 bases lining up with TRBD2. The germline CDR1 and CDR2 sequences are LGHDT and YNNKEL (reference sequence). The V segment lost 4 bases and the J segment 7 bases; nucleotides outside the gene matches: 13. The CDR3 covers 15 residues. The DNA for the CDR3 is TGTGCCAGCAGCCCAGACTCACGCGGGGGTTATGAGCAGTACTTC. The encoded protein is CASSPDSRGGYEQYF.

The genes are TRBV6-5 and TRBJ2-5; D is ambiguous. In germline, CDR1 is MNHEY, CDR2 SVGAGI. Trimming removed 4 bases from V and 2 bases from J, with 14 bases in between. The CDR3 is 15 amino acids. The DNA for the CDR3 is TGTGCCAGCAGTTCCCTAGGGTGGGCACAAGAGACCCAGTACTTC. Protein: CASSSLGWAQETQYF.